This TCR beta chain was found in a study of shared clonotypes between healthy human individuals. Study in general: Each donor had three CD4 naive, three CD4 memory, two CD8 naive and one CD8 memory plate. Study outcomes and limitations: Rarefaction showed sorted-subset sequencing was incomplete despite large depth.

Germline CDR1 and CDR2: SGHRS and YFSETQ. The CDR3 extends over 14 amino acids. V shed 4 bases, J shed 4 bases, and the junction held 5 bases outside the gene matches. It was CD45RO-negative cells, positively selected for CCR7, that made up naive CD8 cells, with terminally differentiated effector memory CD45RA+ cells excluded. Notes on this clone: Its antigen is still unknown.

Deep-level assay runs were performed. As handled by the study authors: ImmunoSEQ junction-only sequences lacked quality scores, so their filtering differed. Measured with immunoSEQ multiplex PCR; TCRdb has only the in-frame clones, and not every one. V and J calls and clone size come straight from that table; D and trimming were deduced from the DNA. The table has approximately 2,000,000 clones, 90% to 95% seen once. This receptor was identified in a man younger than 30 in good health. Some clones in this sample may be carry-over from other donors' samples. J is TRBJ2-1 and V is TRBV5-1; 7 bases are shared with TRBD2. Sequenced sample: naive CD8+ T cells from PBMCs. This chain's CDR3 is CASSTSRGYNEQFF. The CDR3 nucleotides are TGCGCCAGCAGCACCTCGCGGGGGTACAATGAGCAGTTCTTC.